This T cell receptor (beta chain) is drawn from a study of tumor-infiltrating lymphocytes in primary liver carcinoma. Background on the study: Yields of productive TCRbeta reads ranged from roughly 3.5 to 7.5 million per sample and were similar across tissue types. Notes on the study in general: Lower overlap was observed for tumor-adjacent and tumor-blood pairs relative to tumor region pairs.

Unsorted whole blood supplied the RNA, and germline DNA was extracted too. The CDR3 length is 14 residues. CDR1 and CDR2 (germline): SGHAT, FQNNGV. For this clonotype: What it binds is unknown. One junction end disagrees with the germline gene, perhaps due to a read error.

The researchers produced TCR beta cDNA from roughly 550 ng total RNA with a constant-region primer. A slightly modified ARM-PCR protocol with three nested multiplex PCR rounds produced these TCR beta libraries. Forward primers for TRBV1-TRBV30 and a C-beta reverse primer served the first two PCR rounds, at 10 cycles each. From the multiplex PCR reads, TCRdb called clonotypes with MiXCR, one entry per CDR3 protein. This sample yields 180,000 or so distinct CDR3 sequences, of which 50% to 75% are seen a single time; under 75% belongs to the top ten. Specimen: peripheral blood. The sequence was collected from a man aged 40-49 years with primary liver carcinoma and hepatitis B virus infection. The rearrangement links TRBV11-2 to TRBJ2-5; unclear D gene. Here the CDR3 reads CANSLVAGQETQYF. CDR3 sequence (DNA): TGTGCCAACAGCTTAGTCGCTGGCCAAGAGACCCAGTACTTC.